This T cell receptor (beta chain) emerged from a study of response to subunit inactivated influenza vaccine. General study findings and limits: The authors suggested that every seasonal influenza vaccination recruits few new T cells.

The CDR3 contains 19 residues. Germline V lookup: CDR1 MNHNS, CDR2 SASEGT. The J segment lost 1 base and the V segment lost 6 bases, leaving 14 bases of the junction unmatched. With respect to this clonotype: What it recognizes is unknown.

TCRdb reprocessed the RT-PCR reads via MiXCR and lists one record per CDR3 protein. The sample lists roughly 550,000 distinct CDR3 sequences; roughly 25% were seen once. The data were also submitted as part of a second study, on T cells expressing NK-cell markers. From that study: The cDNA for TCR beta came from 5'RACE template switching with UMIs.

The source was CD4+ T cells sorted from PBMCs, collected 11 to 12 days after vaccination. The TCR originated in a man over 45 who received an inactivated influenza vaccine. The chain has TRBV6-1 and TRBJ2-2, with 10 bases lining up with TRBD2. As DNA, the CDR3 is TGTGCCAGCAGCCTGATCCGACTAGCGGGCCCTTTGAACACCGGGGAGCTGTTTTTT. It translates to CASSLIRLAGPLNTGELFF.